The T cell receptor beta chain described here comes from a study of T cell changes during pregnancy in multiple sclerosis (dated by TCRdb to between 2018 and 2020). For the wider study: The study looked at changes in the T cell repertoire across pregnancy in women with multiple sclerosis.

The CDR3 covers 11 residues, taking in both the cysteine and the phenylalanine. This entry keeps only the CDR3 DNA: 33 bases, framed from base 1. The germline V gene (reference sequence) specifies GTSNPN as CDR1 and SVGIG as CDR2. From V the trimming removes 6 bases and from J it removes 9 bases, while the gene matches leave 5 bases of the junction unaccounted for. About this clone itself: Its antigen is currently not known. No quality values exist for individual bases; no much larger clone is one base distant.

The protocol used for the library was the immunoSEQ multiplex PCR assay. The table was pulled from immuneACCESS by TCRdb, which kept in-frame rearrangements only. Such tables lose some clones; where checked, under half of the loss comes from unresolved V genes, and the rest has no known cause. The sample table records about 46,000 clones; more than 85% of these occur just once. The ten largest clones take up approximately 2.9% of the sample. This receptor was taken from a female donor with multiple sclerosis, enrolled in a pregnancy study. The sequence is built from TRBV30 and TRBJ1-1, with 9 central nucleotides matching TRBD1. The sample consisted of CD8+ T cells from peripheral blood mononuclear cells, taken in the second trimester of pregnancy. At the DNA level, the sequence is TGTGCCTGTGACAGGGGGTATCAAGCTTTCTTT. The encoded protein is CACDRGYQAFF. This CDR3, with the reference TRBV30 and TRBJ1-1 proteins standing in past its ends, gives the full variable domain SQTIHQWPATLVQPVGSPLSLECTVEGTSNPNLYWYRQAAGRGLQLLFYSVGIGQISSEVPQNLSASRPQDRQFILSSKKLLLSDSGFYLCACDRGYQAFFGQGTRLTVV.